This T cell receptor beta chain is drawn from a study of T cell responses to AZD1222 COVID-19 vaccine. The table lists this clone with many counts. The antigen is unknown. Regarding the study as a whole: Spike-specific TCR repertoires showed rising breadth and depth after two AZD1222 doses.

The protocol was immunoSEQ multiplex PCR, while the TCRdb copy is restricted to in-frame clones and leaves out a portion. In the table there are roughly 120,000 clones, around 84% of which are singletons. V lost 1 base, J lost 0 bases, and 10 bases lay in between. Germline-derived CDR1 and CDR2 are SGHVS and FQNEAQ. The CDR3 consists of 16 residues. V and J are TRBV7-8 and TRBJ1-5; unclear D gene. The sequences come from peripheral blood, collected on day 0 of AZD1222 vaccination. The TCR was taken from an adult in good health. The CDR3 sequence is CASSLVSGYSNQPQHF. The CDR3 region has the DNA TGTGCCAGCAGCTTAGTCTCCGGGTATAGCAATCAGCCCCAGCATTTT.